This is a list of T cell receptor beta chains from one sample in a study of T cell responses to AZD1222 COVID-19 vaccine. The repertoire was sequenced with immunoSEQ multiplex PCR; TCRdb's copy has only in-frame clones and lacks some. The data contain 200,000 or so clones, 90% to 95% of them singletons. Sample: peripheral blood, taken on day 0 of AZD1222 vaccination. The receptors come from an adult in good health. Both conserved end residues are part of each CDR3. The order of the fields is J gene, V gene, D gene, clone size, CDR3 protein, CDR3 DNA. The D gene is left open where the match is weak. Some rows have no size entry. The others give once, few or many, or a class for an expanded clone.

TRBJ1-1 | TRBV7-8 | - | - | CASSLNRDTEAFF | TGTGCCAGCAGCCTCAATCGGGACACTGAAGCTTTCTTT
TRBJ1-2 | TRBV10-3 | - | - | CATLEGGGYGYTF | TGTGCCACCCTAGAGGGGGGCGGTTATGGCTACACCTTC
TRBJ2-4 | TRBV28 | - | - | CASSRVGGSRIQYF | TGTGCCAGCAGCCGAGTAGGGGGATCTCGCATTCAGTACTTC
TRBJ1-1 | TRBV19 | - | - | CASSAQGPDTEAFF | TGTGCCAGTAGTGCACAGGGTCCCGACACTGAAGCTTTCTTT
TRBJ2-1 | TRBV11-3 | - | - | CASSAGPLLYNEQFF | TGTGCCAGCAGCGCGGGGCCCCTGTTGTACAATGAGCAGTTCTTC
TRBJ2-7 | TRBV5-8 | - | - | CASSLVALNYEQYF | TGTGCCAGCAGCTTGGTAGCGCTAAACTACGAGCAGTACTTC
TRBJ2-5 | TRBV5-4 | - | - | CASSPAAGRETQYF | TGTGCCAGCAGCCCTGCCGCGGGCAGAGAGACCCAGTACTTC
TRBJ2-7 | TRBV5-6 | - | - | CASSPILQGYEQYF | TGTGCCAGCAGCCCAATCCTGCAGGGGTACGAGCAGTACTTC
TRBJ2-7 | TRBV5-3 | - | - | CARTFYEQYF | TGTGCCAGAACGTTCTACGAGCAGTACTTC
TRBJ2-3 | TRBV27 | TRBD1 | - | CASSGNRGPQSTDTQYF | TGTGCCAGCAGTGGTAACAGGGGCCCCCAAAGCACAGATACGCAGTATTTT
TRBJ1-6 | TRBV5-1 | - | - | CASSLGQRWDSPLHF | TGCGCCAGCAGCTTGGGCCAACGGTGGGATTCACCCCTCCACTTT
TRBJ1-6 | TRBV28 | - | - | CASSLETVPVSRSPLHF | TGTGCCAGCAGTTTGGAGACGGTCCCAGTCTCACGGTCACCCCTCCACTTT
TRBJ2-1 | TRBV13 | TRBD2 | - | CASSFSGRGLGQFF | TGTGCCAGCAGCTTCAGCGGGAGGGGCCTTGGGCAGTTCTTC
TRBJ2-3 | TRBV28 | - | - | CASSFLPGGTGTTDTQYF | TGTGCCAGCAGTTTCCTTCCTGGCGGGACTGGGACCACAGATACGCAGTATTTT
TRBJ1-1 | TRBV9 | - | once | CASSVSHLNTEAFF | TGTGCCAGCAGCGTATCACATCTGAACACTGAAGCTTTCTTT
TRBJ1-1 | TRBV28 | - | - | CASSLVGRLTGAEAFF | TGTGCCAGCAGTTTGGTGGGACGACTAACGGGGGCTGAAGCTTTCTTT
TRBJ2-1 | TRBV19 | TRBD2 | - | CASSISGGNNEQFF | TGTGCCAGTAGTATTAGCGGGGGTAACAATGAGCAGTTCTTC
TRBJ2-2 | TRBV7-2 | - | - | CASSLPPTDVTGELFF | TGTGCCAGCAGCTTACCCCCGACAGATGTAACCGGGGAGCTGTTTTTT
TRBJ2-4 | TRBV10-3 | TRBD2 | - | CAISGAPSGEAKNIQYF | TGTGCCATCAGTGGTGCGCCTAGCGGGGAAGCCAAAAACATTCAGTACTTC
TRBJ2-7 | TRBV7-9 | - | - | CASSPRDGNYEQYF | TGTGCCAGCAGCCCCCGGGACGGGAATTACGAGCAGTACTTC
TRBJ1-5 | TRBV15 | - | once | CATSRDRAAHQPQHF | TGTGCCACCAGCAGAGATAGGGCAGCTCATCAGCCCCAGCATTTT
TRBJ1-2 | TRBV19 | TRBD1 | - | CASRTGTGGENYGYTF | TGTGCCAGTAGAACCGGGACAGGGGGCGAGAACTATGGCTACACCTTC
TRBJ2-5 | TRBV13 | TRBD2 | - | CASSLGGGRKGETQYF | TGTGCCAGCAGCTTAGGTGGCGGGAGGAAAGGGGAGACCCAGTACTTC
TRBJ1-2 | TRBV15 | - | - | CATSPAARGDYGYTF | TGTGCCACCAGCCCAGCGGCCCGTGGGGACTATGGCTACACCTTC
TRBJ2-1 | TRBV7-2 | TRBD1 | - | CASSLLGQAGGQFF | TGTGCCAGCAGCTTATTGGGACAGGCCGGTGGGCAGTTCTTC
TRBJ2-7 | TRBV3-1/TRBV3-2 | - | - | CASSQGLTGTPYEQYF | TGTGCCAGCAGCCAAGGACTTACCGGGACCCCCTACGAGCAGTACTTC
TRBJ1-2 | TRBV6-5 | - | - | CASSYSGVNYGYTF | TGTGCCAGCAGTTACTCGGGGGTTAACTATGGCTACACCTTC
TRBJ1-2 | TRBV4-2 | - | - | CASSQSGKRANYGYTF | TGTGCCAGCAGCCAATCGGGCAAGAGGGCTAACTATGGCTACACCTTC
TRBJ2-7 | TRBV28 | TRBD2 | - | CASSLTSGRAKEQYF | TGTGCCAGCAGTTTAACTAGCGGGAGGGCGAAGGAGCAGTACTTC
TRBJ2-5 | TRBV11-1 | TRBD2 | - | CASSLLAGDRETQYF | TGTGCCAGCAGCTTACTAGCGGGAGATAGGGAGACCCAGTACTTC
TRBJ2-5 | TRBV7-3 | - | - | CASSPESGETQYF | TGTGCCAGCAGCCCCGAGTCGGGAGAGACCCAGTACTTC
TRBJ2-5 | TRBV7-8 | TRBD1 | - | CASSLKSGQGEETQYF | TGTGCCAGCAGCTTAAAGTCGGGACAGGGTGAAGAGACCCAGTACTTC
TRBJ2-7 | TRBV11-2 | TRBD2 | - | CASSLDLAGGPYEQYF | TGTGCCAGCAGCTTGGACCTAGCGGGGGGACCCTACGAGCAGTACTTC
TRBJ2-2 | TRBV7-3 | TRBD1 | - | CASSHGTGGTGELFF | TGTGCCAGCAGCCATGGGACAGGGGGCACCGGGGAGCTGTTTTTT
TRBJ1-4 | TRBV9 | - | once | CASSSHAGTNEKLFF | TGTGCCAGCAGCTCCCACGCGGGCACTAATGAAAAACTGTTTTTT
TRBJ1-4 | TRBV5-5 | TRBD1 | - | CASSERDSTRATNEKLFF | TGTGCCAGCAGCGAACGGGACAGCACGAGGGCAACTAATGAAAAACTGTTTTTT
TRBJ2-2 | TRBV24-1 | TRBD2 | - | CATSEIAGGPFANTGELFF | TGTGCCACCAGTGAGATAGCGGGAGGCCCCTTCGCGAACACCGGGGAGCTGTTTTTT
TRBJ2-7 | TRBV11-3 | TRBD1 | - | CASSLTTGPGGEQYF | TGTGCCAGCAGCCTGACGACAGGGCCAGGGGGCGAGCAGTACTTC
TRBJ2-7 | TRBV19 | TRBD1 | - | CASSPGQGLPLSREQYF | TGTGCCAGTAGTCCGGGACAGGGGTTGCCCCTATCGCGCGAGCAGTACTTC
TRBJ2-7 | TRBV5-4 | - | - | CASSLESSYEQYF | TGTGCCAGCAGCTTGGAGAGTTCCTACGAGCAGTACTTC
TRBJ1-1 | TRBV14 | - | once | CASSVTFPGLRAFF | TGTGCCAGCAGCGTAACCTTTCCGGGACTGAGGGCTTTCTTT
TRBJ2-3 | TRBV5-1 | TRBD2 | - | CASSLDGTSTDTQYF | TGCGCCAGCAGCTTGGATGGGACTAGTACAGATACGCAGTATTTT
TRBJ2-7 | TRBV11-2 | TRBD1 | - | CASSIYSSGTGFAEQYF | TGTGCCAGCAGCATATACTCCTCCGGGACAGGGTTCGCCGAGCAGTACTTC
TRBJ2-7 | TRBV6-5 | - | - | CASTTSLPAEQYF | TGTGCCAGCACAACTAGTCTTCCCGCCGAGCAGTACTTC
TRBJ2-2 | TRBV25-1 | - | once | CASSPRDFRPGELFF | TGTGCCAGCAGTCCCAGGGACTTTCGTCCCGGGGAGCTGTTTTTT
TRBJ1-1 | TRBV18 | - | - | CASSPPGAVNTEAFF | TGTGCCAGCTCACCACCGGGGGCGGTGAACACTGAAGCTTTCTTT
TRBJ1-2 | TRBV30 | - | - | CAWSPGGNGYTF | TGTGCCTGGAGTCCTGGTGGTAATGGCTACACCTTC
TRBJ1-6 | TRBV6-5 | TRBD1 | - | CASGQAGNSPLHF | TGTGCCAGCGGACAGGCGGGTAATTCACCCCTCCACTTT
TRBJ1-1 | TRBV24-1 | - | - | CATSDFARHREEVTNTEAFF | TGTGCCACCAGTGATTTTGCACGCCACCGGGAGGAAGTGACGAACACTGAAGCTTTCTTT
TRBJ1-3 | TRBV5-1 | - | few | CASSLEGYGNTIYF | TGCGCCAGCAGCTTGGAGGGTTACGGAAACACCATATATTTT
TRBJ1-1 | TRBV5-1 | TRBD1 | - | CASSFYRQGDTEAFF | TGCGCCAGCAGCTTTTACCGACAGGGCGACACTGAAGCTTTCTTT
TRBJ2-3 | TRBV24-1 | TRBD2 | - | CATSDSSGSTTDTQYF | TGTGCCACCAGTGACTCGAGCGGGAGTACCACAGATACGCAGTATTTT
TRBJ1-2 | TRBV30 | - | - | CAWSPQDGYTF | TGTGCCTGGAGTCCCCAGGACGGCTACACCTTC
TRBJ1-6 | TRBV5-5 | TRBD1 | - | CASSLGTGGSPLHF | TGTGCCAGCAGCTTGGGGACAGGTGGCTCACCCCTCCACTTT